Listed below are T cell receptor beta chains from one sample, sequenced in a study of identical twins. TCRdb recomputed calls from the 5' RACE reads with MiXCR, one row per CDR3 protein. The data show nearly 250,000 distinct CDR3 sequences, approximately 7% seen once. These records were also assigned to another study, of yellow fever vaccine responses in identical twins.

Sequenced sample: memory (CD45RO+) T cells sorted from blood. These receptors were obtained from a woman aged 18-35 years in good health. Both conserved end residues are part of each CDR3. The D gene is left open where the match is weak. Size values are once, few and many counts, or a class for expanded clones, and some rows have none.

v_call	d_call	clone_size	j_call	cdr3_aa	cdr3_nt
TRBV29-1	-	many	TRBJ1-2	CSVDGQGYYGYTF	TGCAGCGTTGATGGTCAGGGGTATTATGGCTACACCTTC
TRBV29-1	-	-	TRBJ2-1	CSVEDKKPRSYNEQFF	TGCAGCGTTGAAGATAAGAAACCCCGCTCCTACAATGAGCAGTTCTTC
TRBV7-2	-	many	TRBJ2-3	CASSPFSTDTQYF	TGTGCCAGCAGCCCTTTCTCCACAGATACGCAGTATTTT
TRBV7-9	-	few	TRBJ1-1	CASSALANTEAFF	TGTGCCAGCAGCGCGTTAGCGAACACTGAAGCTTTCTTT
TRBV3-1	TRBD2	many	TRBJ2-1	CASRPGLAGAEQFF	TGTGCCAGCAGGCCGGGACTAGCGGGAGCTGAGCAGTTCTTC
TRBV20-1	TRBD2	-	TRBJ2-1	CSARDERGGSYNEQFF	TGCAGTGCTAGAGATGAGCGGGGGGGCTCCTACAATGAGCAGTTCTTC
TRBV3-1	-	-	TRBJ2-1	CASSRRGGTAYNEQFF	TGTGCCAGCAGCCGGCGGGGAGGGACAGCATACAATGAGCAGTTCTTC
TRBV10-3	-	many	TRBJ2-1	CAISDASSDNEQFF	TGTGCCATCAGTGATGCTAGTTCCGACAATGAGCAGTTCTTC
TRBV20-1	TRBD1	-	TRBJ2-3	CSADKGQRTSTDTQYF	TGCAGTGCAGACAAGGGACAGAGAACTAGCACAGATACGCAGTATTTT
TRBV4-1	TRBD2	many	TRBJ2-3	CASSQVGAGESTDTQYF	TGCGCCAGCAGCCAAGTCGGAGCGGGGGAGAGCACAGATACGCAGTATTTT
TRBV3-1	TRBD2	many	TRBJ2-3	CASSYPPGAGGGTDTQYF	TGTGCCAGCAGCTATCCGCCTGGAGCGGGAGGCGGCACAGATACGCAGTATTTT
TRBV20-1	TRBD2	-	TRBJ2-1	CSARPPPGTSGRREDEQFF	TGCAGTGCTAGACCTCCCCCCGGGACTAGCGGGAGACGGGAGGATGAGCAGTTCTTC
TRBV4-1	-	few	TRBJ2-1	CASSHDRGGEQFF	TGCGCCAGCAGCCATGATAGGGGGGGTGAGCAGTTCTTC
TRBV12-3/TRBV12-4	-	many	TRBJ1-1	CASSLNGAEAFF	TGTGCCAGCAGTTTAAATGGCGCTGAAGCTTTCTTT
TRBV12-3/TRBV12-4	TRBD1	few	TRBJ2-5	CASSPGTVEKTQYF	TGTGCCAGCAGTCCCGGGACAGTCGAAAAGACCCAGTACTTC
TRBV12-3/TRBV12-4	TRBD1	-	TRBJ1-2	CASSPEGTVVGYTF	TGTGCCAGCAGCCCAGAAGGGACAGTTGTTGGCTACACCTTC